The 2 T cell receptor beta chains listed next were all sequenced from one sample in a study of blood T cell repertoires in COVID-19. Profiled with immunoSEQ multiplex PCR; TCRdb holds only in-frame clones, not every one. The data show about 190,000 clones, roughly 84% seen once. Sequences were obtained from PBMCs or T cells enriched from blood (not recorded which). The receptors were sampled from a woman aged 25-40 years who had recovered from COVID-19.

This rearrangement joins TRBV7-9 to TRBJ2-7; no clear D gene. Germline V gene lookup returns CDR1 SEHNR and CDR2 FQNEAQ (reference sequence). With 5 bases removed from V and 6 bases from J, the gap between germline ends came to 11 bases. CDR3 length equals 12 residues. For the CDR3, the DNA is TGTGCCAGCAGCCCGGGTGTTCTCGAGCAGTACTTC. Translated, it gives CASSPGVLEQYF.

This rearrangement joins TRBV3-1 (or the pseudogene TRBV3-2) to TRBJ1-2; the D is unclear. Germline CDR1 reads LGHDT; CDR2 reads YNNKEL (reference sequence). The CDR3 extends over 14 amino acids. Trimming removed 4 bases at V and 2 bases at J, with 11 bases between. The CDR3 protein is CASSPSIENYGYTF. The DNA for the CDR3 is TGTGCCAGCAGCCCCTCAATAGAGAACTATGGCTACACCTTC.